The T cell receptor (beta chain) described here comes from a study of PD-1 blockade in classical Hodgkin lymphoma. Study-wide points: Underlying causes for the observed repertoire differences were not defined, possibly disease activity or prior therapy. Compared with baseline, CD4+ but not CD8+ TCR diversity had risen significantly by C4D1.

The repertoire was sequenced with immunoSEQ multiplex PCR; TCRdb's copy has only in-frame clones and lacks some. The data contain about 75,000 clones, 85% to 95% of them singletons. All patients relapsed after autologous stem cell transplantation, and brentuximab vedotin exposure varied. Complete response, partial response or progressive disease was recorded as best response. Comments on this clone: Its matching antigen is unknown.

The CDR3 is 14 amino acids. The origin of this receptor is a human donor with classical Hodgkin lymphoma. The genes are TRBV1 and TRBJ2-7; the table's D gene call, TRBD2, was not cross checked with the DNA. TRBV1 is termed a pseudogene. Sequences were derived from peripheral blood mononuclear cells (PBMCs), sampled at baseline. CDR3 amino acids: CTSSRLAGGYEQYF. The CDR3 DNA is TGCACCAGCAGCCGACTAGCGGGAGGGTACGAGCAGTACTTC.